These T cell receptor beta chains were read from a single sample in a study of shared clonotypes between healthy human individuals. Assay used: immunoSEQ multiplex PCR; TCRdb lists only in-frame clones, some missing. The sample contains some 500,000 clones, approximately 95% of which appear only once. Material: naive CD4+ T cells sorted from blood. These receptors originate from a woman aged 25 to 45 in good health. Both conserved end residues are part of each CDR3. A D gene is named only where the DNA matches it firmly. Not all rows give a size; the values are once, few, many and, for expanded clones, a class.

abundance: NA
d_gene: NA
j_gene: TRBJ2-5
v_gene: TRBV4-1
CDR3aa: CASSQPTHVDETQYF
CDR3nt: TGCGCCAGCAGCCAACCCACCCACGTCGACGAGACCCAGTACTTC

abundance: NA
d_gene: NA
j_gene: TRBJ1-4
v_gene: TRBV30
CDR3aa: CAWSPSNEKLFF
CDR3nt: TGTGCCTGGAGTCCTTCAAATGAAAAACTGTTTTTT

abundance: NA
d_gene: NA
j_gene: TRBJ1-1
v_gene: TRBV11-3
CDR3aa: CASSSTGNTEAFF
CDR3nt: TGTGCCAGCAGCTCGACCGGGAACACTGAAGCTTTCTTT

abundance: NA
d_gene: NA
j_gene: TRBJ2-3
v_gene: TRBV25-1
CDR3aa: CASTGTSTDTQYF
CDR3nt: TGTGCCAGCACAGGGACTAGCACAGATACGCAGTATTTT

abundance: NA
d_gene: NA
j_gene: TRBJ2-7
v_gene: TRBV7-2
CDR3aa: CASRPVVRTGSEQYF
CDR3nt: TGTGCCAGCAGGCCCGTGGTGAGAACAGGGTCCGAGCAGTACTTC

abundance: NA
d_gene: NA
j_gene: TRBJ1-1
v_gene: TRBV5-5
CDR3aa: CASSLTGGKGTEAFF
CDR3nt: TGTGCCAGCAGCCTCACCGGAGGGAAGGGCACTGAAGCTTTCTTT

abundance: NA
d_gene: NA
j_gene: TRBJ1-5
v_gene: TRBV10-1
CDR3aa: CASRGPPNGGNQPQHF
CDR3nt: TGCGCCAGCAGGGGTCCACCAAACGGAGGCAATCAGCCCCAGCATTTT

abundance: NA
d_gene: TRBD2
j_gene: TRBJ2-7
v_gene: TRBV14
CDR3aa: CASSHGTVTWTSGLIGQYF
CDR3nt: TGTGCCAGCAGCCACGGGACAGTAACTTGGACTAGCGGCCTGATCGGGCAGTACTTC

abundance: NA
d_gene: NA
j_gene: TRBJ2-7
v_gene: TRBV5-4
CDR3aa: CASSPGTQSSYEQYF
CDR3nt: TGTGCCAGCAGCCCAGGGACACAAAGCTCCTACGAGCAGTACTTC

abundance: NA
d_gene: NA
j_gene: TRBJ2-1
v_gene: TRBV6-1
CDR3aa: CASILSTSSYNEQFF
CDR3nt: TGTGCCAGTATCCTCTCTACCAGCTCCTACAATGAGCAGTTCTTC

abundance: NA
d_gene: NA
j_gene: TRBJ1-2
v_gene: TRBV10-2
CDR3aa: CASRGRAEGYTF
CDR3nt: TGCGCCAGCAGGGGACGGGCAGAGGGCTACACCTTC

abundance: NA
d_gene: TRBD1
j_gene: TRBJ2-7
v_gene: TRBV28
CDR3aa: CASSLYPPGQGAKYEQYF
CDR3nt: TGTGCCAGCAGTTTATACCCCCCCGGACAGGGGGCTAAGTACGAGCAGTACTTC

abundance: once
d_gene: TRBD1
j_gene: TRBJ2-7
v_gene: TRBV19
CDR3aa: CASSTSGTVYEQYF
CDR3nt: TGTGCCAGTAGTACATCCGGGACAGTCTACGAGCAGTACTTC

abundance: NA
d_gene: TRBD1
j_gene: TRBJ2-5
v_gene: TRBV5-8
CDR3aa: CASSPDRAETQYF
CDR3nt: TGTGCCAGCAGCCCGGACAGGGCAGAGACCCAGTACTTC

abundance: NA
d_gene: NA
j_gene: TRBJ2-1
v_gene: TRBV5-6
CDR3aa: CASSAMGRGRYNEQFF
CDR3nt: TGTGCCAGCAGCGCAATGGGCAGGGGACGTTACAATGAGCAGTTCTTC

abundance: NA
d_gene: NA
j_gene: TRBJ2-5
v_gene: TRBV2
CDR3aa: CASSRIDGQETQYF
CDR3nt: TGTGCCAGCAGCAGAATAGACGGCCAAGAGACCCAGTACTTC

abundance: NA
d_gene: NA
j_gene: TRBJ1-5
v_gene: TRBV10-3
CDR3aa: CAISESYQPQHF
CDR3nt: TGTGCCATCAGTGAGTCGTATCAGCCCCAGCATTTT

abundance: NA
d_gene: TRBD1
j_gene: TRBJ2-5
v_gene: TRBV7-9
CDR3aa: CASSLGGQDETQYF
CDR3nt: TGTGCCAGCAGCTTAGGGGGACAGGATGAGACCCAGTACTTC

abundance: NA
d_gene: TRBD2
j_gene: TRBJ2-2
v_gene: TRBV11-2
CDR3aa: CASSFRTSGLSSTGELFF
CDR3nt: TGTGCCAGCAGCTTTCGGACTAGCGGGCTCTCGAGCACCGGGGAGCTGTTTTTT

abundance: NA
d_gene: NA
j_gene: TRBJ2-7
v_gene: TRBV21-1
CDR3aa: CASSIGQPYEQYF
CDR3nt: TGTGCCAGCAGCATAGGGCAGCCCTACGAGCAGTACTTC

abundance: few
d_gene: NA
j_gene: TRBJ1-5
v_gene: TRBV11-2
CDR3aa: CASSLASESNQPQHF
CDR3nt: TGTGCCAGCAGCTTAGCCAGCGAGAGCAATCAGCCCCAGCATTTT

abundance: NA
d_gene: NA
j_gene: TRBJ1-5
v_gene: TRBV5-8
CDR3aa: CASSLGEESQHF
CDR3nt: TGTGCCAGCAGCCTGGGTGAGGAATCCCAGCATTTT

abundance: NA
d_gene: TRBD2
j_gene: TRBJ2-7
v_gene: TRBV27
CDR3aa: CATSEGRENYEQYF
CDR3nt: TGTGCCACATCTGAGGGGCGGGAGAACTACGAGCAGTACTTC

abundance: NA
d_gene: NA
j_gene: TRBJ2-7
v_gene: TRBV30
CDR3aa: CAWTRRDEQYF
CDR3nt: TGTGCCTGGACTCGTAGGGACGAGCAGTACTTC

abundance: NA
d_gene: TRBD1
j_gene: TRBJ2-1
v_gene: TRBV5-6
CDR3aa: CASSFKDRYNEQFF
CDR3nt: TGTGCCAGCAGCTTTAAGGACAGGTACAATGAGCAGTTCTTC

abundance: NA
d_gene: NA
j_gene: TRBJ1-2
v_gene: TRBV19
CDR3aa: CASSRGTPLGSNYGYTF
CDR3nt: TGTGCCAGTAGCAGAGGGACACCCCTTGGTTCTAACTATGGCTACACCTTC

abundance: NA
d_gene: NA
j_gene: TRBJ1-1
v_gene: TRBV14
CDR3aa: CASGRTNTEAFF
CDR3nt: TGTGCCAGCGGGAGGACGAACACTGAAGCTTTCTTT

abundance: NA
d_gene: NA
j_gene: TRBJ2-2
v_gene: TRBV7-9
CDR3aa: CASTPGNPTGELFF
CDR3nt: TGTGCCAGCACTCCTGGGAACCCCACCGGGGAGCTGTTTTTT

abundance: NA
d_gene: NA
j_gene: TRBJ1-3
v_gene: TRBV2
CDR3aa: CASSRLGGSSGNTIYF
CDR3nt: TGTGCCAGCAGTCGGTTGGGGGGGAGCTCTGGAAACACCATATATTTT

abundance: NA
d_gene: NA
j_gene: TRBJ1-4
v_gene: TRBV7-9
CDR3aa: CASSPQRQLINEKLFF
CDR3nt: TGTGCCAGCAGCCCCCAGCGACAGCTTATCAATGAAAAACTGTTTTTT

abundance: NA
d_gene: NA
j_gene: TRBJ1-5
v_gene: TRBV28
CDR3aa: CASSPAAGTYSNQPQHF
CDR3nt: TGTGCCAGCAGCCCCGCGGCAGGCACTTATAGCAATCAGCCCCAGCATTTT

abundance: NA
d_gene: NA
j_gene: TRBJ2-7
v_gene: TRBV28
CDR3aa: CASSLVVGEQYF
CDR3nt: TGTGCCAGCAGTTTAGTGGTGGGCGAGCAGTACTTC

abundance: NA
d_gene: TRBD1
j_gene: TRBJ2-7
v_gene: TRBV7-2
CDR3aa: CASSSGQRYEQYF
CDR3nt: TGTGCCAGCAGCTCGGGACAGCGCTACGAGCAGTACTTC

abundance: NA
d_gene: TRBD1
j_gene: TRBJ1-2
v_gene: TRBV2
CDR3aa: CASSAGQGWYGYTF
CDR3nt: TGTGCCAGCAGTGCGGGACAGGGATGGTATGGCTACACCTTC

abundance: NA
d_gene: NA
j_gene: TRBJ2-1
v_gene: TRBV15
CDR3aa: CATSRTRTGEGNEQFF
CDR3nt: TGTGCCACCAGCAGAACAAGAACAGGGGAGGGTAATGAGCAGTTCTTC

abundance: NA
d_gene: TRBD2
j_gene: TRBJ2-1
v_gene: TRBV19
CDR3aa: CASSPGLAGGFTYNEQFF
CDR3nt: TGTGCCAGTAGTCCGGGACTAGCGGGAGGCTTCACCTACAATGAGCAGTTCTTC

abundance: once
d_gene: TRBD2
j_gene: TRBJ2-7
v_gene: TRBV4-2
CDR3aa: CASSPSTSGSIYEQYF
CDR3nt: TGTGCCAGCAGCCCTTCCACTAGCGGGAGTATCTACGAGCAGTACTTC

abundance: NA
d_gene: TRBD1
j_gene: TRBJ2-5
v_gene: TRBV18
CDR3aa: CASSVTGTAEETQYF
CDR3nt: TGTGCCAGCTCAGTTACCGGGACAGCCGAAGAGACCCAGTACTTC

abundance: NA
d_gene: NA
j_gene: TRBJ2-7
v_gene: TRBV28
CDR3aa: CASRKESRFYEQYF
CDR3nt: TGTGCCAGCAGGAAAGAGTCCCGTTTCTACGAGCAGTACTTC

abundance: NA
d_gene: NA
j_gene: TRBJ2-3
v_gene: TRBV9
CDR3aa: CASSFLNAGTDTQYF
CDR3nt: TGTGCCAGCAGCTTCCTAAACGCGGGCACAGATACGCAGTATTTT